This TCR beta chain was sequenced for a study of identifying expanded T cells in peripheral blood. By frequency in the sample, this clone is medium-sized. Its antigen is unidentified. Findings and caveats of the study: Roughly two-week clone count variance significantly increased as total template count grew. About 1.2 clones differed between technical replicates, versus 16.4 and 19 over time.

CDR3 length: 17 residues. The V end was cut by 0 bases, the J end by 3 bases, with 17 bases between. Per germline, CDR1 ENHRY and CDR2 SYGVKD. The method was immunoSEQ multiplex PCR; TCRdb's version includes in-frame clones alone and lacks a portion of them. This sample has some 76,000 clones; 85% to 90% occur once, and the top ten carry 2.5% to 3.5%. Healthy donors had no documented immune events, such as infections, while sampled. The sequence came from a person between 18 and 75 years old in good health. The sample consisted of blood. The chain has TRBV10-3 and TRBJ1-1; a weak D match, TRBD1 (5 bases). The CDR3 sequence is CAISESLGAGWDTEAFF. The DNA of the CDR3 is TGTGCCATCAGTGAGTCTTTAGGGGCAGGATGGGACACTGAAGCTTTCTTT.